The following is a TCR beta chain sequence with its context. The antigen is unknown. Ahead of sequencing, the ViraFEST assay grew antigen-specific CD4+ T cells using viral peptide pools. CD4+ T cells were isolated after less than 13 days of culture. None of the vaccinated had previously contracted SARS-CoV-2, and their nucleocapsid antibodies tested negative. V shed 4 bases and J 5 bases; nucleotides not matched to a gene: 4. This CDR3 has 15 amino acids. Germline CDR1 SGHRS, CDR2 YFSETQ. The data belong to a study of vaccination effects on CD4 cells after COVID-19. Assay used: immunoSEQ multiplex PCR; TCRdb lists only in-frame clones, some missing. The sample includes around 28,000 clones, over 70% of them seen just once.

This chain uses TRBV5-1 with TRBJ2-5, with 14 positions matching TRBD2. This TCR was recovered from a human donor who received a COVID-19 vaccine. The source material was CD4+ T cells from PBMCs cultured with SARS-CoV-2 spike peptides, sampled before COVID-19 vaccination. The CDR3 sequence is CASSPGLAGDETQYF. For the CDR3, the DNA is TGCGCCAGCAGCCCGGGACTAGCGGGAGACGAGACCCAGTACTTC.